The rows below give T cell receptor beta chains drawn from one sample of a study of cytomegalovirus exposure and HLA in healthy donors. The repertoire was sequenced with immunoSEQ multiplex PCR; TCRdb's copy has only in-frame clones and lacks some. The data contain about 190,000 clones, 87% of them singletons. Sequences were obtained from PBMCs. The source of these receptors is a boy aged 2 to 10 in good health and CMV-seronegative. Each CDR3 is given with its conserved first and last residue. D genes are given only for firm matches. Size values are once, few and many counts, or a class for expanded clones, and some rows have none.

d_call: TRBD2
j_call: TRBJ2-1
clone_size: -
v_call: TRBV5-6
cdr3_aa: CASSWGLAAPNEQFF
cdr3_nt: TGTGCCAGCAGCTGGGGACTAGCGGCTCCCAATGAGCAGTTCTTC

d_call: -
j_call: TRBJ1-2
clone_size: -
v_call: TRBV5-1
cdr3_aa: CASSSGSAGLYGYTF
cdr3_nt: TGCGCCAGCAGCTCCGGGTCAGCGGGCCTCTATGGCTACACCTTC

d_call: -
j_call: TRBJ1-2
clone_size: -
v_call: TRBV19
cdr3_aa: CASSRRVDYGYTF
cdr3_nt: TGTGCCAGTAGTCGCAGGGTTGACTATGGCTACACCTTC

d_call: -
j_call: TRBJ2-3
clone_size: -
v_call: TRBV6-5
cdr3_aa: CASSLSGGKDTQYF
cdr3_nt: TGTGCCAGCAGTTTGTCAGGGGGGAAAGATACGCAGTATTTT

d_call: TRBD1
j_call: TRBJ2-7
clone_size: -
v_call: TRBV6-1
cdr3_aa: CASTPMDRWLEQYF
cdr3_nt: TGTGCCAGCACCCCAATGGACAGGTGGTTAGAGCAGTACTTC

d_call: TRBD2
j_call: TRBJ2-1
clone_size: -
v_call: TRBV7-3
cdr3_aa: CASSLTLAGVGNEQFF
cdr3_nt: TGTGCCAGCAGCCTTACTCTAGCGGGGGTTGGCAATGAGCAGTTCTTC

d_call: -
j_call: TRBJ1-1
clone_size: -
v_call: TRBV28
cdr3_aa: CASTNWGGEAFF
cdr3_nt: TGTGCCAGCACCAATTGGGGGGGTGAAGCTTTCTTT

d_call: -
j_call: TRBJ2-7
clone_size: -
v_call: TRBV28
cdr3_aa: CASSLPRGFSYEQYF
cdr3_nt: TGTGCCAGCAGTTTACCCAGAGGGTTTTCCTACGAGCAGTACTTC

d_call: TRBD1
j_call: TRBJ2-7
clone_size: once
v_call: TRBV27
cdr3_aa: CASSLLSRGSYEQYF
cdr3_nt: TGTGCCAGCAGTTTACTTTCCAGGGGGAGCTACGAGCAGTACTTC

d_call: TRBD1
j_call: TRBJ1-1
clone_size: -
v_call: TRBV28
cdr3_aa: CASMKTGWVTEAFF
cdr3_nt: TGTGCCAGCATGAAGACAGGGTGGGTGACTGAAGCTTTCTTT

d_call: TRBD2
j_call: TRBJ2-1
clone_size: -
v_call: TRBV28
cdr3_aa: CASSLPPGAGDPNEQFF
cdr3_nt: TGTGCCAGCAGTTTGCCCCCCGGGGCGGGGGACCCCAATGAGCAGTTCTTC

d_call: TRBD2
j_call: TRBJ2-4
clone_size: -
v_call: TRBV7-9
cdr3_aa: CASSNHRGGLYIQYF
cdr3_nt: TGTGCCAGCAGCAACCACCGGGGGGGCCTATACATTCAGTACTTC

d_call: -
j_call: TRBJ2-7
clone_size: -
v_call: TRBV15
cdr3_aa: CATSRSGTGSYEQYF
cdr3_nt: TGTGCCACCAGCAGGAGCGGGACAGGTTCCTACGAGCAGTACTTC

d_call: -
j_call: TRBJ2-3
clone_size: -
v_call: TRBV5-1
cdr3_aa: CASRNDTASTDTQYF
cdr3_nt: TGCGCCAGCAGAAATGACACTGCTAGCACAGATACGCAGTATTTT

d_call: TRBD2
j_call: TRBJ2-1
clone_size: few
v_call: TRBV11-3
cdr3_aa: CASSLSGSREQFF
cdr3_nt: TGTGCCAGCAGCCTCAGCGGGAGTAGGGAGCAGTTCTTC

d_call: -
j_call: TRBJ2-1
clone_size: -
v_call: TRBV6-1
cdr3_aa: CASSEANEQFF
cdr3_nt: TGTGCCAGCAGTGAGGCCAATGAGCAGTTCTTC

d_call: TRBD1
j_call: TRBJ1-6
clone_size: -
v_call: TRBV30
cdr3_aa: CAWSDRDSPLHF
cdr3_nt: TGTGCCTGGAGCGACAGGGATTCACCCCTCCACTTT

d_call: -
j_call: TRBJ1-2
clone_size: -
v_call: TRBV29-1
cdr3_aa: CSFADIYGYTF
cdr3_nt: TGCAGCTTTGCGGACATCTATGGCTACACCTTC

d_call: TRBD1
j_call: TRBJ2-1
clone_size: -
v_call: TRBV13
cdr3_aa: CASSLYDRDNEQFF
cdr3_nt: TGTGCCAGCAGCTTATACGACAGGGATAATGAGCAGTTCTTC

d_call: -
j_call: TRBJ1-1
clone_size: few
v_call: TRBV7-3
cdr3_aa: CASSPTRDTEAFF
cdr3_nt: TGTGCCAGCAGCCCAACCCGGGACACTGAAGCTTTCTTT

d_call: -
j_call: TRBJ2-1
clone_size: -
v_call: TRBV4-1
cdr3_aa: CASSPPRAENNEQFF
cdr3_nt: TGCGCCAGCAGCCCCCCTCGAGCGGAAAACAATGAGCAGTTCTTC

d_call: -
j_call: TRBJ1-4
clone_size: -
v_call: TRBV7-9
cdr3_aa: CASSPPRGEGEKLFF
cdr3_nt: TGTGCCAGCAGCCCCCCCAGAGGAGAGGGTGAAAAACTGTTTTTT

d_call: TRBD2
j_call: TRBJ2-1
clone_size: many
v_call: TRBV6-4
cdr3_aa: CASSETSGSAEQFF
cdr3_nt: TGTGCCAGCAGTGAGACTAGCGGGAGTGCTGAGCAGTTCTTC

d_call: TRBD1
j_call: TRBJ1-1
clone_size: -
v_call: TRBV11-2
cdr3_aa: CASSLDGQGEAFF
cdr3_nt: TGTGCCAGCAGCTTAGATGGACAGGGTGAAGCTTTCTTT

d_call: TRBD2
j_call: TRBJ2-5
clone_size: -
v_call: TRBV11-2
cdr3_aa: CASRPDLRGAVETQYF
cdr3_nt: TGTGCCAGCAGACCCGACTTGCGGGGGGCGGTAGAGACCCAGTACTTC

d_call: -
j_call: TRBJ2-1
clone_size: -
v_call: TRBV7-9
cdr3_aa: CSSSLLGEYNEQFF
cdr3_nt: TGTTCCAGCAGCTTATTGGGCGAATACAATGAGCAGTTCTTC

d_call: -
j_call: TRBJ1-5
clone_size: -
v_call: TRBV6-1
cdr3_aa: CASSEQGSGQPQHF
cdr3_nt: TGTGCCAGCAGTGAACAGGGTAGCGGTCAGCCCCAGCATTTT

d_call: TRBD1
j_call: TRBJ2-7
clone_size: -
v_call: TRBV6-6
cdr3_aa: CASRTGPLSYEQYF
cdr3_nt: TGTGCCAGCAGGACAGGGCCCCTCTCCTACGAGCAGTACTTC

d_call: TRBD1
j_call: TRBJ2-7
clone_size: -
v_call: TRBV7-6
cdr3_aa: CASSPTSGTGPYEQYF
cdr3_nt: TGTGCCAGCAGCCCCACCTCCGGGACAGGACCTTACGAGCAGTACTTC

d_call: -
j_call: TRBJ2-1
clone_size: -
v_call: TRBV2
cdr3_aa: CASRGPYNEQFF
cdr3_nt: TGTGCCAGCAGGGGGCCCTACAATGAGCAGTTCTTC

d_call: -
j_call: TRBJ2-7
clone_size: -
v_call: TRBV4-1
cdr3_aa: CASSPRTSPNEQYF
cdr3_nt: TGCGCCAGCAGCCCACGCACTTCACCCAACGAGCAGTACTTC

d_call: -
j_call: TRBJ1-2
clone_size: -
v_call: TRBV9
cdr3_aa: CASSLSLSYGYTF
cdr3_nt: TGTGCCAGCAGCTTATCCCTGTCCTATGGCTACACCTTC

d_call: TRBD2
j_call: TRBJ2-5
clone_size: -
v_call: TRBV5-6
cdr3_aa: CASSSGGGLYLETQYF
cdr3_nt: TGTGCCAGCTCTAGCGGGGGAGGTCTATATCTGGAGACCCAGTACTTC

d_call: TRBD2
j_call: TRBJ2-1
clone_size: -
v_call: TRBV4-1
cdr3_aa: CASSQGLASIDEQFF
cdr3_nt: TGCGCCAGCAGCCAGGGACTAGCTAGTATCGATGAGCAGTTCTTC

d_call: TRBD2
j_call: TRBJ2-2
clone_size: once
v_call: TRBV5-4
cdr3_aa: CASSPPGGGAGELFF
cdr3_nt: TGTGCCAGCAGCCCGCCCGGGGGGGGCGCCGGGGAGCTGTTTTTT

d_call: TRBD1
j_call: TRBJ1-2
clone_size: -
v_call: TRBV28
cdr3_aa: CASSWGDGQGFYTF
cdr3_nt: TGTGCCAGCAGTTGGGGGGATGGACAGGGATTCTACACCTTC